Following are 3 T cell receptor beta chains from one sample sequenced in a study of CD8 T cells in ankylosing spondylitis. Points from the study as a whole: Fewer than ten highly homologous variants made up a TCR beta motif, and this motif appeared characteristic of ankylosing spondylitis blood.

Their target antigens are unknown. One entry per CDR3 protein, called by TCRdb with MiXCR from the 5' RACE reads. The sample has 700,000 or so distinct CDR3 sequences, under 20% seen once; the top ten hold roughly a fifth. The sample was blood, either unsorted or a sorted T cell fraction (not recorded which). The source is a male donor with ankylosing spondylitis.

This clonotype was counted only a few times. V is TRBV9 and J is TRBJ2-5, with D perhaps TRBD2 (6 bases). Per germline, CDR1 SGDLS and CDR2 YYNGEE. This CDR3 is 14 amino acids long. The V end was cut by 7 bases, the J end by 1 base, with 14 bases between. The CDR3 DNA is TGTGCCAGCGCAAGGACGGGGGTCCAAGAGACCCAGTACTTC. It yields the protein CASARTGVQETQYF.

This clonotype was recorded many times. The chain joins TRBV7-8 to TRBJ1-1; no reliable D call. Per the germline V gene, CDR1 is SGHVS and CDR2 is FQNEAQ. V lost 5 bases and J 3 bases, leaving 16 bases between the germline ends. CDR3 length: 15 residues. CDR3 nucleotides: TGTGCCAGCAGCCAACGTACTTGGTTGTACACTGAAGCTTTCTTT. Translation: CASSQRTWLYTEAFF. Based on the CDR3 plus reference TRBV7-8 and TRBJ1-1, the full variable domain is GAGVSQSPRYKVAKRGQDVALRCDPISGHVSLFWYQQALGQGPEFLTYFQNEAQLDKSGLPSDRFFAERPEGSVSTLKIQRTQQEDSAVYLCASSQRTWLYTEAFFGQGTRLTVV.

This sequence joins TRBV10-3 and TRBJ2-7; possibly TRBD1 for D (5 bases). Germline CDR1 ENHRY, CDR2 SYGVKD. The length of the CDR3 is 13 residues. V shed 10 bases and J shed 0 bases, with 13 bases lying between them. CDR3 coding DNA: TGTGCCACGACAGTTACCAACTCCTACGAGCAGTACTTC. Protein product: CATTVTNSYEQYF.